These 24 T cell receptor beta chains came from one sample sequenced in a study of blood T cell repertoires in COVID-19. Profiling relied on immunoSEQ multiplex PCR, and the TCRdb table lists in-frame clones only, not all of them. In the table there are 150,000 to 200,000 clones, approximately 80% of which are singletons. Material for sequencing was peripheral blood. Receptors originate from a woman in her seventies with COVID-19, enrolled during active disease.

The chain couples TRBV29-1 to TRBJ1-1, with 8 positions matching TRBD1. V lost 6 bases, J lost 5 bases, and 14 bases stayed unmatched. This CDR3 spans 15 amino acids. Germline V gives CDR1 SQVTM, CDR2 ANQGSEA. As DNA, the CDR3 is TGCAGCGTGGAGGCCCGAGGACAGGGAAAAACTGAAGCTTTCTTT. Translated: CSVEARGQGKTEAFF.

V and J are TRBV5-1 and TRBJ2-3; 8 nucleotides align to TRBD2. Trimming at V came to 2 bases and at J to 2 bases, leaving 4 bases not matched to a gene. The CDR3 contains 15 residues. The germline CDR1 and CDR2 sequences are SGHRS and YFSETQ. The CDR3 DNA sequence: TGCGCCAGCAGCTTTGGCGGGGGGAACACAGATACGCAGTATTTT. This encodes CASSFGGGNTDTQYF.

The chain has TRBV5-1 and TRBJ1-1, with D perhaps TRBD1 (6 bases). The ends were cut back, 4 bases at V and 3 bases at J, with 10 bases in the middle. In germline, CDR1 is SGHRS, CDR2 YFSETQ. There are 13 residues in the CDR3. The CDR3, as DNA: TGCGCCAGCAGCGTGGCAGGGGACACTGAAGCTTTCTTT. Translating it yields CASSVAGDTEAFF.

V is TRBV28 and J is TRBJ2-7; maybe TRBD1 (6 bases). CDR1 and CDR2 (germline): MDHEN, SYDVKM. Between the trimmed V and J ends, which lost 8 bases and 3 bases, there was a span of 17 bases. The CDR3 length is 14 residues. The CDR3 sequence is CASRGTTLLYEQYF. Written as DNA, the CDR3 is TGTGCCAGCCGAGGGACAACGCTACTCTACGAGCAGTACTTC.

The chain links TRBV6-5 to TRBJ1-1; D possibly corresponds to TRBD1 (6 bases). There are 15 residues in the CDR3. The V gene lost 5 bases and the J gene lost 2 bases, with 15 bases spanning the gap. CDR1 is MNHEY, CDR2 SVGAGI, per germline. The CDR3 loop reads CASSRPGHQNTEAFF. CDR3 nucleotide sequence: TGTGCCAGCAGTCGTCCGGGACACCAAAACACTGAAGCTTTCTTT.

As for this clone: One end of the junction varies from germline; a read error may be responsible. The chain couples TRBV7-2 to TRBJ1-6, with a possible D match to TRBD1 (5 bases). Germline CDR1 SGHTA, CDR2 FQGNSA. There are 14 residues in the CDR3. The CDR3 DNA reads TGTGCCAGCAGCTTAGTGTCTTTTCAAGGGGCCCTTCACTTT. It specifies CASSLVSFQGALHF.

The V gene is TRBV30, the J gene TRBJ1-6; 9 bases align to TRBD1. Looked up from germline, CDR1 is GTSNPN and CDR2 is SVGIG (reference sequence). CDR3 length: 13 amino acids. V lost 7 bases, J lost 6 bases, and 4 bases stayed unmatched. CDR3 in DNA: TGTGCCTCTCGGGGACAGGGTAATTCACCCCTCCACTTT. Protein product: CASRGQGNSPLHF. Full variable domain (outside the CDR3, taken from reference TRBV30 and TRBJ1-6): SQTIHQWPATLVQPVGSPLSLECTVEGTSNPNLYWYRQAAGRGLQLLFYSVGIGQISSEVPQNLSASRPQDRQFILSSKKLLLSDSGFYLCASRGQGNSPLHFGNGTRLTVT.

V usage is TRBV3-1 (or the pseudogene TRBV3-2) and J usage is TRBJ2-3; TRBD2 matches 10 bases. V trimming: 4 bases; J trimming: 5 bases; junction bases outside the gene matches: 12. The CDR3 loop spans 17 amino acids. Germline V gene lookup returns CDR1 LGHDT and CDR2 YNNKEL (reference sequence). The CDR3 is CASSPHSSGGILDTQYF. The CDR3 DNA reads as TGTGCCAGCAGCCCTCACTCTAGCGGGGGAATATTAGATACGCAGTATTTT.

V is TRBV5-1 and J is TRBJ2-1; D remains unclear. V was pared by 0 bases and J by 2 bases, with 9 bases between. From germline, CDR1 is SGHRS and CDR2 YFSETQ. The CDR3 is 15 residues long. The CDR3 DNA reads TGCGCCAGCAGCTTGGAGTGGCCCCCCTACAATGAGCAGTTCTTC. Its translation is CASSLEWPPYNEQFF. Variable domain in full (rest from reference TRBV5-1 and TRBJ2-1): KAGVTQTPRYLIKTRGQQVTLSCSPISGHRSVSWYQQTPGQGLQFLFEYFSETQRNKGNFPGRFSGRQFSNSRSEMNVSTLELGDSALYLCASSLEWPPYNEQFFGPGTRLTVL.

As for this clone: Other DNA sequences in this specimen translate into the identical CDR3. The V call is TRBV18, the J call TRBJ1-6; 9 nucleotides match TRBD1. Looked up from germline, CDR1 is KGHSH and CDR2 is LQKENI. The junction had 5 bases not matched to a gene; V was cut back by 6 bases and J by 8 bases. This CDR3 has 14 residues. The CDR3 region has the DNA TGTGCCAGCTCCCCGGGACAGGGAGATTCACCCCTCCACTTT. Its protein is CASSPGQGDSPLHF.

The rearrangement links TRBV5-6 to TRBJ1-3; D might be TRBD1 (6 bases). Germline V lookup: CDR1 SGHDT, CDR2 YYEEEE. Trimming took off 6 bases at V and 2 bases at J, with 12 bases between the two ends. The CDR3 runs 14 residues. This CDR3 is CASIQQGAGNTIYF. CDR3 nucleotides: TGTGCCAGCATCCAACAGGGAGCTGGAAACACCATATATTTT.

The chain couples TRBV21-1 to TRBJ2-1; TRBD2 reflects the table's D call only, with no check against the DNA. TRBV21-1 is a listed pseudogene. CDR3 length equals 14 residues. CDR3 sequence: CASSKVEGRNEQFF. The CDR3 DNA reads TGTGCCAGCAGCAAAGTGGAGGGGCGCAATGAGCAGTTCTTC.

This chain links TRBV7-9 with TRBJ1-4, with 7 bases lining up with TRBD1. Germline values: CDR1 SEHNR, CDR2 FQNEAQ (reference sequence). V shed 2 bases, J shed 7 bases, and the junction held 10 bases outside the gene matches. This CDR3 is 16 amino acids long. This CDR3 reads CASSLSGRGLGEKLFF. The CDR3 coding sequence is TGTGCCAGCAGCTTATCCGGGAGGGGGCTCGGTGAAAAACTGTTTTTT.

V and J are TRBV27 and TRBJ1-6; D might be TRBD1 (6 bases). The CDR3 extends over 18 amino acids. CDR1 is MNHEY, CDR2 SMNVEV, per germline (reference sequence). V gave up 5 bases and J gave up 1 base, with 18 bases separating them. This CDR3 is CASSRRDGGLSYNSPLHF. CDR3 bases: TGTGCCAGCAGTCGAAGGGACGGGGGGCTGTCCTATAATTCACCCCTCCACTTT.

The rearrangement links TRBV25-1 to TRBJ2-7, with TRBD1 as a possible D gene (5 bases). The length of the CDR3 is 16 residues. Germline V CDR1 and CDR2: MGHDK, SYGVNS. Deletions cut 1 base from V and 1 base from J, with 14 bases between. The CDR3 sequence: CASSELGQGYSYEQYF. In DNA form, the CDR3 reads TGTGCCAGCAGTGAATTGGGCCAGGGTTATTCCTACGAGCAGTACTTC.

The chain recombines TRBV23-1 with TRBJ2-7, with unresolved D. TRBV23-1 belongs to the ORF category, with a function that is uncertain. The CDR3 has 15 residues. Trimming removed 0 bases at V and 6 bases at J, with 15 bases between. The CDR3, as DNA: TGCGCCAGCAGTCAATCCCGCGGCCGGGTTTGCGAGCAGTACTTC. Amino acid sequence: CASSQSRGRVCEQYF.

The chain recombines TRBV5-1 with TRBJ1-3, with a weak D call TRBD1 (6 bases). V lost 3 bases and J lost 4, with 14 bases in between. The V gene's germline CDR1 is SGHRS and CDR2 YFSETQ. This CDR3 is 15 amino acids long. In DNA, the CDR3 is TGCGCCAGCAGCTCAGAAGGGGGATCGGGAAACACCATATATTTT. Residues: CASSSEGGSGNTIYF.

The chain has TRBV4-2 and TRBJ2-3; TRBD2 matches at 9 bases. CDR3 length equals 15 residues. J lost 4 bases, V lost 0 bases, and 2 bases had no gene match. The germline V gene has CDR1 LGHNA and CDR2 YNFKEQ. This chain's CDR3 is CASSQERGGPDTQYF. The CDR3 DNA reads as TGTGCCAGCAGCCAAGAGCGGGGGGGCCCAGATACGCAGTATTTT.

This clone was counted a single time. V gene TRBV14 combines with J gene TRBJ1-2; TRBD1 matches at 7 bases. Unmatched junction bases numbered 10, after V lost 4 bases and J lost 8 bases. There are 14 residues in the CDR3. Per the germline V gene, CDR1 is SGHDN and CDR2 is FVKESK. As DNA, the CDR3 is TGTGCCAGCAGCCTTGGACAGGCTCCGGGGGGCTACACCTTC. Amino acids: CASSLGQAPGGYTF.

The chain links TRBV6-5 to TRBJ2-7, with 9 bases that match TRBD1. The CDR3 consists of 14 residues. Germline lookup yields CDR1 MNHEY and CDR2 SVGAGI. Losses at the gene ends were 6 bases for V and 5 bases for J; bases not matched to a gene: 8. Here the CDR3 reads CASRLAQGAHEQYV. In DNA form, the CDR3 reads TGTGCCAGCAGGCTAGCACAGGGGGCCCACGAGCAGTACGTC.

This chain uses TRBV30 with TRBJ1-4; 8 bases agree with TRBD1. Germline V gene sequence: CDR1 GTSNPN, CDR2 SVGIG (reference sequence). CDR3 size: 16 residues. The ends lost 4 bases at V and 4 bases at J; junction bases unmatched: 11. The DNA of the CDR3 is TGTGCCTGGATACAGGGGGGGGCTAAGGATAATGAAAAACTGTTTTTT. Its translation: CAWIQGGAKDNEKLFF.

J is TRBJ2-2 and V is TRBV6-4; TRBD2 matches at 8 bases. From germline, CDR1 is MRHNA and CDR2 SNTAGT. The CDR3 has 18 residues. Germline trimming cut 8 bases from V and 5 bases from J; bases unmatched to any gene: 19. CDR3 protein: CASALLAGFRGGTGELFF. In DNA form, the CDR3 reads TGTGCCAGCGCCCTTTTAGCGGGATTTAGGGGCGGGACCGGGGAGCTGTTTTTT.

This chain joins TRBV28 and TRBJ1-1, with 9 nucleotides matching TRBD1. The CDR3 has 14 residues. Trimming took 7 bases from V and 7 from J; bases not matched to a gene: 10. Germline lookup yields CDR1 MDHEN and CDR2 SYDVKM. CDR3 sequence: CASTSSWTGDEAFF. DNA of the CDR3: TGTGCCAGCACCAGTTCCTGGACAGGGGATGAAGCTTTCTTT.

This chain links TRBV27 with TRBJ2-2; TRBD2 might be the D (6 bases). The ends were cut back, 0 bases at V and 6 bases at J, with 8 bases in the middle. The CDR3 runs 14 residues. The V gene's germline CDR1 is MNHEY and CDR2 SMNVEV (reference sequence). The CDR3 DNA reads TGTGCCAGCAGTTTATCGTGGAGGGCCGGGGAGCTGTTTTTT. Amino acids: CASSLSWRAGELFF.